A single sample is the source of the 13 T cell receptor beta chains below, sequenced in a study of high-grade serous ovarian cancer treatment subgroups. Tumor samples were taken before definitive surgery or chemotherapy. Here immunoSEQ multiplex PCR was the method, and the copy in TCRdb shows in-frame clones only, minus some. In the table there are under 400 clones, 55% to 80% of which are singletons. The source material was tumor tissue. All receptors derive from a human donor with high-grade serous ovarian cancer.

The V and J genes are TRBV11-3 and TRBJ2-7; tentatively, D is TRBD1 (6 bases). This CDR3 region has 13 residues. Germline V lookup: CDR1 SGHNT, CDR2 YENEEA. V was clipped by 1 base and J by 7 bases, with 11 bases between them. The CDR3 sequence: CASSLGRDREQYF. The CDR3 nucleotides are TGTGCCAGCAGCTTAGGCCGTGACAGGGAGCAGTACTTC.

The rearrangement joins TRBV21-1 to TRBJ1-1. TRBV21-1 is annotated as a pseudogene. The CDR3 has 16 amino acids. CDR3 DNA: TGTGCCAGCAGAGAACAAATAGCTACACATCGCACTGAAGCTTTCTTT. It translates to CASREQIATHRTEAFF.

The CDR3 region is CASSLAFSGGVETQYF. The CDR3 DNA is TGTGCCAGCAGCTTAGCTTTTAGCGGGGGGGTTGAGACCCAGTACTTC. The chain links TRBV7-8 to TRBJ2-5; 11 positions agree with TRBD2. This CDR3 region has 16 residues. The junction had 5 bases not matched to a gene; V was cut back by 0 bases and J by 5 bases. Looked up from germline, CDR1 is SGHVS and CDR2 is FQNEAQ.

The chain is built from TRBV5-6 and TRBJ2-7; D gene unclear. V was pared by 0 bases and J by 0 bases, with 10 bases between. The CDR3 is 15 amino acids. CDR1 is SGHDT, CDR2 YYEEEE, per germline. The DNA of the CDR3 is TGTGCCAGCAGCTTGGTCGCCAGGAACTCCTACGAGCAGTACTTC. This codes for CASSLVARNSYEQYF.

The genes are TRBV19 and TRBJ2-5, with 10 bases lining up with TRBD1. With the DNA end fitting TRBJ2-7 better, the J assignment may be wrong. Germline V gene sequence: CDR1 LNHDA, CDR2 SQIVND (reference sequence). The CDR3 has 16 residues. This CDR3 is CASSKLPGQGVYEQYF. The DNA for the CDR3 is TGTGCCAGTAGCAAGTTACCCGGACAGGGGGTCTACGAGCAGTACTTC.

The genes are TRBV21-1 and TRBJ2-7; the D call TRBD1 from the table was never checked on the DNA. TRBV21-1 is flagged as a pseudogene. The CDR3 is made up of 15 amino acids. CDR3 sequence reads: CASSNAGTGWVGQYF. Written as DNA, the CDR3 is TGTGCCAGCAGCAATGCCGGGACAGGGTGGGTCGGGCAGTACTTC.

This chain joins TRBV6-6 and TRBJ2-7; D is unclear. V lost 6 bases and J 2 bases, leaving 11 bases between the germline ends. There are 13 residues in the CDR3. The V gene's germline CDR1 is MNHNY and CDR2 SVGAGI (reference sequence). The CDR3 region is CASSLHLAYEQYF. For the CDR3, the DNA is TGTGCCAGCAGCCTCCACTTGGCCTACGAGCAGTACTTC.

The chain has TRBV21-1 and TRBJ2-7; the tabulated D call, TRBD1, remains unverified against the DNA. TRBV21-1 is a pseudogene locus. There are 16 residues in the CDR3. CDR3 amino acids: CASSKDGQGRVYEQYF. CDR3 DNA sequence: TGTGCCAGCAGCAAAGACGGACAGGGGAGGGTCTACGAGCAGTACTTC.

The rearrangement joins TRBV4-1 to TRBJ2-7; TRBD1 matches 7 bases. CDR1 MGHRA and CDR2 YSYEKL come from the germline V gene. CDR3 length equals 15 residues. With 2 bases clipped from V and 3 bases from J, the junction kept 7 bases outside the gene matches. The CDR3 DNA follows: TGCGCCAGCAGCCAAATGACAGGGTGGGACTACGAGCAGTACTTC. Protein sequence: CASSQMTGWDYEQYF.

V is TRBV7-9 and J is TRBJ1-1; perhaps TRBD1 as D (6 bases). The CDR3 has 14 residues. The germline V gene has CDR1 SEHNR and CDR2 FQNEAQ (reference sequence). Between the trimmed V and J ends, which lost 3 bases and 4 bases, there was a span of 12 bases. CDR3 sequence reads: CASSFGRGGTEAFF. CDR3 nucleotide sequence: TGTGCCAGCAGCTTCGGCCGAGGGGGCACTGAAGCTTTCTTT.

The chain carries TRBV28 and TRBJ1-3; D gene ambiguous. With 4 bases removed from V and 2 bases from J, the gap between germline ends came to 15 bases. Looked up from germline, CDR1 is MDHEN and CDR2 is SYDVKM. The CDR3 extends over 16 amino acids. The CDR3 is CASSSTGGRTGNTIYF. CDR3 nucleotide sequence: TGTGCCAGCAGTTCTACTGGCGGCAGAACTGGAAACACCATATATTTT.

V is TRBV10-3 and J is TRBJ1-1; D gene unclear. Trimming stripped 4 bases from V and 4 bases from J, with 10 bases between. The CDR3 is made up of 13 amino acids. Germline V CDR1 and CDR2: ENHRY, SYGVKD. CDR3 sequence: CAISVLGGTEAFF. CDR3 sequence (DNA): TGTGCCATCAGTGTTCTGGGAGGCACTGAAGCTTTCTTT.

This chain connects TRBV9 to TRBJ2-1; 10 bases are a match to TRBD2. The CDR3 length is 14 residues. The J segment lost 6 bases and the V segment lost 5 bases, leaving 5 bases of the junction unmatched. Per germline, CDR1 SGDLS and CDR2 YYNGEE. The CDR3 reads CASSKAGGANEQFF. In DNA, the CDR3 is TGTGCCAGCAGTAAAGCGGGGGGGGCCAATGAGCAGTTCTTC. The variable domain in full, completed from reference TRBV9 and TRBJ2-1, reads DSGVTQTPKHLITATGQRVTLRCSPRSGDLSVYWYQQSLDQGLQFLIQYYNGEERAKGNILERFSAQQFPDLHSELNLSSLELGDSALYFCASSKAGGANEQFFGPGTRLTVL.